This entry lists 5 T cell receptor beta chains sequenced from one sample in a study of blood T cell repertoires in COVID-19. Assay used: immunoSEQ multiplex PCR; TCRdb lists only in-frame clones, some missing. This table has about 50,000 clones, 88% appearing once. The specimen was peripheral blood. These TCRs come from a human donor with active COVID-19. The donor label of this sample is uncertain.

This clone was recorded only once. The chain carries TRBV5-4 and TRBJ2-1; TRBD2 matches 8 bases. The CDR3 loop spans 16 amino acids. The germline V gene encodes CDR1 SGHNT and CDR2 YYREEE (reference sequence). After removal of 0 bases from V and 2 bases from J, the junction contained 4 bases not matched to a gene. CDR3 sequence: CASSLGSGGAYNEQFF. Here the CDR3 DNA reads TGTGCCAGCAGCTTGGGGAGCGGGGGCGCCTACAATGAGCAGTTCTTC.

J is TRBJ2-7 and V is TRBV29-1; 11 positions match TRBD1. The CDR3 runs 13 residues. The germline gives CDR1 SQVTM, CDR2 ANQGSEA. The V segment lost 6 bases and the J segment 4 bases; nucleotides outside the gene matches: 5. This CDR3 reads CSVGQGVLYEQYF. The CDR3 region has the DNA TGCAGCGTGGGACAGGGGGTGTTGTACGAGCAGTACTTC.

V is TRBV10-3 and J is TRBJ1-1; tentative D call: TRBD1 (5 bases). There are 14 residues in the CDR3. V was shortened by 6 bases and J by 0 bases, with 11 bases between the two germline ends. CDR1 ENHRY and CDR2 SYGVKD come from the germline V gene. Written as DNA, the CDR3 is TGTGCCATCAGCTCACAGGCTTTGAACACTGAAGCTTTCTTT. Its translation: CAISSQALNTEAFF.

The chain uses TRBV23-1 and TRBJ1-6; D might be TRBD1 (5 bases). TRBV23-1 is an open reading frame whose function is uncertain. The CDR3 totals 13 residues. Trimming stripped 6 bases from V and 7 bases from J, with 10 bases between. CDR3 loop: CASSRDRNSPLHF. For the CDR3, the DNA is TGCGCCAGCAGCCGCGACAGAAATTCACCCCTCCACTTT.

V is TRBV3-1 (or the pseudogene TRBV3-2) and J is TRBJ2-7; 15 nucleotides align to TRBD2. The CDR3 spans 15 residues. The germline V gene has CDR1 LGHDT and CDR2 YNNKEL (reference sequence). V lost 1 base, J lost 5 bases, and 0 bases stayed unmatched. DNA for the CDR3: TGTGCCAGCAGCCAAGGGACTAGCGGGGGGGACGAGCAGTACTTC. This translates into CASSQGTSGGDEQYF.